This TCR beta chain was identified in a study of T cells after yellow fever vaccination. Overall study context: Fractions containing few cells were prepared with SMART-Seq v4 Ultra Low Input. Study-level points and caveats: Only a minor proportion of clonotypes was detected across both CD4 and CD8 compartments.

A note on this clonotype: The antigen is unknown.

A process of 5'RACE template switching, which added a universal primer site and UMIs, was used to make TCR cDNA. Using its own MiXCR run on the 5' RACE reads, TCRdb lists one record per CDR3 protein. The repertoire has around 72,000 distinct CDR3 sequences, 7.3% of them found once; the top ten carry approximately 30%. Germline-derived CDR1 and CDR2 are SGHVS and FNYEAQ. V lost 7 bases and J lost 5, with 15 bases in between. CDR3 length: 14 amino acids. The sequences come from CD8+ T cells sorted from PBMCs, collected 10 days after the first yellow fever vaccination. The V and J genes are TRBV7-6 and TRBJ2-1, with D possibly being TRBD2 (6 bases). The TCR originated in a young man who received the YFV17D yellow fever vaccine. In DNA form, the CDR3 reads TGTGCCAGCACCCCCTTGGGCGGGAACAATGAGCAGTTCTTC. It translates to CASTPLGGNNEQFF.